Included here is one TCR beta chain sequence, with context. A junction boundary mismatches the germline segment, possibly from a read error. This CDR3 is 14 amino acids long. Germline CDR1 is SEHNR and CDR2 is FQNEAQ (reference sequence). With about 470 ng total RNA as template and a constant-region primer, TCR beta cDNA was made. Generation of the TCR beta libraries relied on three nested multiplex PCR rounds using slightly modified ARM-PCR. The study ran its first two PCR rounds for nine to ten cycles each, using TRBV1-TRBV30 forward primers and a C-beta reverse primer. TCRdb recomputed calls from the multiplex PCR reads with MiXCR, one row per CDR3 protein. This sample has roughly 80,000 distinct CDR3 sequences, with roughly two thirds found just once. The data are from a study of tumor-infiltrating lymphocytes in primary liver carcinoma. About the study: Tumor stage was T1-T3 N0M0, and tumor size was about 4 to 10 cm across.

Total RNA and DNA came together from approximately 20-30 mg of bulk tissue without cell sorting. Sequenced input: tumor-adjacent normal liver tissue. The clonotype comes from a middle-aged man with primary liver carcinoma and hepatitis B virus infection. V is TRBV7-9 and J is TRBJ2-7; 7 positions match TRBD2. CDR3: CVNSRTSEYYEQYF. Here the CDR3 DNA reads TGTGTCAACAGCCGGACTAGTGAGTACTACGAGCAGTATTTC.